This T cell receptor (beta chain) was profiled in a study of blood T cell repertoires in COVID-19. Sequencing was performed with immunoSEQ multiplex PCR; in TCRdb, only in-frame clones are kept and a portion is missing. The sample comprises around 100,000 clones, around 89% of which are singletons, and 3.5% rests with the top ten. Trimming pared 7 bases from V and 0 bases from J, leaving 18 bases between. The CDR3 has 15 residues. Germline V gene lookup returns CDR1 GTSNPN and CDR2 SVGIG (reference sequence). Sequencing input: peripheral blood. The origin of this receptor is a woman aged 55 to 70 with acute or convalescent COVID-19. The chain is built from TRBV30 and TRBJ1-1; D is possibly TRBD1 (6 bases). CDR3 loop: CAYESGGGMNTEAFF. The CDR3 coding sequence is TGTGCCTACGAATCGGGGGGCGGGATGAACACTGAAGCTTTCTTT.